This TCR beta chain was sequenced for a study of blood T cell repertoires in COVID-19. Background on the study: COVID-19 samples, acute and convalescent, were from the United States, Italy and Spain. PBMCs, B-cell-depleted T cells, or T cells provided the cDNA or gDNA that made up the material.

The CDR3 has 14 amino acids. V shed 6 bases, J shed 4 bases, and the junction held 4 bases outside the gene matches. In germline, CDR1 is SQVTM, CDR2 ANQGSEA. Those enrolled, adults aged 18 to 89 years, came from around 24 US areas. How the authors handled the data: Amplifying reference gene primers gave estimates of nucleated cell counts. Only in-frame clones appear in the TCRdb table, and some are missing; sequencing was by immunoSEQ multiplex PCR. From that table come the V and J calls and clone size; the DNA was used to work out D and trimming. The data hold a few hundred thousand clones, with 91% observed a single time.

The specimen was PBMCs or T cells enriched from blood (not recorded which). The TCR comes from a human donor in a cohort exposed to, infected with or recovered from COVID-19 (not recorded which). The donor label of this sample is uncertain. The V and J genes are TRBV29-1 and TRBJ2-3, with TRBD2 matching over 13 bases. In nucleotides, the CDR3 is TGCAGCGTGGCCGGGACTAGCGGGGCAGATACGCAGTATTTT. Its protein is CSVAGTSGADTQYF.